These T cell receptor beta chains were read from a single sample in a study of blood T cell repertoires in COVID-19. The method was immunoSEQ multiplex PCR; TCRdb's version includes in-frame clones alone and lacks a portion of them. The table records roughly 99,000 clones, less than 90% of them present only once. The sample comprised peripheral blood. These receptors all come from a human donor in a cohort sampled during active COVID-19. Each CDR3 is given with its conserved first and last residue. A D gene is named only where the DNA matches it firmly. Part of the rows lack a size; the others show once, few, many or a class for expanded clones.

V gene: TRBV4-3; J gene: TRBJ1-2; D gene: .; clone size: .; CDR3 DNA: TGCGCCAGCAGCCACCTGACAGGCCGCTACACCTTC; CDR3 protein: CASSHLTGRYTF
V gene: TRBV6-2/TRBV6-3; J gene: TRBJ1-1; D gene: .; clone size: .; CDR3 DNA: TGTGCCAGCAGCTTAAAATGGAACACTGAAGCTTTCTTT; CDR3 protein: CASSLKWNTEAFF
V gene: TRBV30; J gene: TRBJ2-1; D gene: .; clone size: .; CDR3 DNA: TGTGCCTGGAGTAGGGGGGGGAGTACCTACAATGAGCAGTTCTTC; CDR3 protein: CAWSRGGSTYNEQFF
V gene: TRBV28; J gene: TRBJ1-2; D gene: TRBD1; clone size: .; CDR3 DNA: TGTGCCAGCAGGAGAGAAAGGGGGCTAGGCTATGGCTACACCTTC; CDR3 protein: CASRRERGLGYGYTF
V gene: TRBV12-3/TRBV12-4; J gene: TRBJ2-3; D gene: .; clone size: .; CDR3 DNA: TGTGCCAGCAGTGAACTTGGAGATACGCAGTATTTT; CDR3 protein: CASSELGDTQYF
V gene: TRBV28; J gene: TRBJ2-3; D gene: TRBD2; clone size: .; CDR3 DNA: TGTGCCAGCAGGCTAGCGGGGGACACAGATACGCAGTATTTT; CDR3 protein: CASRLAGDTDTQYF
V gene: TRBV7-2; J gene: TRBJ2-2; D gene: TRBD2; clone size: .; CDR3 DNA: TGTGCCAGCAGCTCGGGGGGATCGGCCGGGGAGCTGTTTTTT; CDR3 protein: CASSSGGSAGELFF
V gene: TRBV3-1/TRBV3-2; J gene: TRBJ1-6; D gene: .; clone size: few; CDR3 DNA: TGTGCCAGCAGCCAAGAAGGAGGGAGGGGATCACCCCTCCACTTT; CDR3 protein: CASSQEGGRGSPLHF
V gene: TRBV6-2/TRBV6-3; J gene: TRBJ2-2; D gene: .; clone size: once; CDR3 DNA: TGTGCCAGCAGTAAAATGACAGCGAACACCGGGGAGCTGTTTTTT; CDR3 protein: CASSKMTANTGELFF
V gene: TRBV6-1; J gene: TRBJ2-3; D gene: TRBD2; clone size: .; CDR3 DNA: TGTGCCAGCAGTGAAGCTTTAGCGGGAGGGATAGATACGCAGTATTTT; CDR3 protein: CASSEALAGGIDTQYF
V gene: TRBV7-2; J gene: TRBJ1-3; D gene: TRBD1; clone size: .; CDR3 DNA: TGTGCCAGCAGCCCACAGGGGGGAAACACCATATATTTT; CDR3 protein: CASSPQGGNTIYF
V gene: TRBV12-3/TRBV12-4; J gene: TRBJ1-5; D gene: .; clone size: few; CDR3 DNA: TGTGCCAGCAGTTTGGCGGGGCCCCAGCATTTT; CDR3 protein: CASSLAGPQHF
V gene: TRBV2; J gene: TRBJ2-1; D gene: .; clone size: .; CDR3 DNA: TGTGCCGGGGCGACTAGACCGAGCTCCTACAATGAGCAGTTCTTC; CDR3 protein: CAGATRPSSYNEQFF
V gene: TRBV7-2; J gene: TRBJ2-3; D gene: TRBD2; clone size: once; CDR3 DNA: TGTGCCAGCAGCCCCGGGCCGGCGGGAGGGTTAGATACGCAGTATTTT; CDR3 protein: CASSPGPAGGLDTQYF
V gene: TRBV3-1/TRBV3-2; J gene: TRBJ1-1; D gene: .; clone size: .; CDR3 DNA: TGTGCCAGCAGCCCGATTAAGGGGGATGAAGCTTTCTTT; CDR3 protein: CASSPIKGDEAFF
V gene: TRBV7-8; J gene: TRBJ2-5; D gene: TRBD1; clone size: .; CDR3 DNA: TGTGCCAGCGGGATCCCGGGACAGCTATTCCAAGAGACCCAGTACTTC; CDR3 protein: CASGIPGQLFQETQYF
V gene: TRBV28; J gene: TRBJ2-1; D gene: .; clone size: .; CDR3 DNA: TGTGCCAGCAGTTTAAGAGGCGCCGGCTCCTACAATGAGCAGTTCTTC; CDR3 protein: CASSLRGAGSYNEQFF
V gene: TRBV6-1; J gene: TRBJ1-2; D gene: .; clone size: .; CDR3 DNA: TGTGCCAGCAGTGAACCGGGCAGGGCGGGCTACACCTTC; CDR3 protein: CASSEPGRAGYTF
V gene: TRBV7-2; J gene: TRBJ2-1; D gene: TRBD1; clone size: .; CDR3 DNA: TGTGCCAGCAGCCCCAGACAGGGATGGAACAATGAGCAGTTCTTC; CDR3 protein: CASSPRQGWNNEQFF
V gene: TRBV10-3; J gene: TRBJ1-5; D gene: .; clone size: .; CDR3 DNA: TGTGCCATCAGTGGGGGGCGAGACAATCAGCCCCAGCATTTT; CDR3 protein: CAISGGRDNQPQHF
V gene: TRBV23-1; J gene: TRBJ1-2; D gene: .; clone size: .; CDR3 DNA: TGCGCCAGGATGGCAGGGGCAAACTATGGCTACACCTTC; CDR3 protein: CARMAGANYGYTF
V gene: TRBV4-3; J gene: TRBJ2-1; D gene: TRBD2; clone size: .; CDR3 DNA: TGCGCCAGCAGCCAACCACCGGGACTAGCGGGATCGCGTGAGCAGTTCTTC; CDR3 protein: CASSQPPGLAGSREQFF
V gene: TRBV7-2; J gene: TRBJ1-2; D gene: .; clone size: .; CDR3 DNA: TGTGCCAGCAGCTCAGGGGCGGGTGACTATGGCTACACCTTC; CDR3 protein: CASSSGAGDYGYTF
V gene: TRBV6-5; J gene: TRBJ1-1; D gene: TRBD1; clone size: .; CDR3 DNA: TGTGCCACCAAACCGGACAGGGGGAACACTGAAGCTTTCTTT; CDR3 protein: CATKPDRGNTEAFF
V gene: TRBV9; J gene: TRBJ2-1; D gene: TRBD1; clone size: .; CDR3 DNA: TGTGCCAGCAGCGCTTTGGGGACAGACGAAAATGAGCAGTTCTTC; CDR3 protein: CASSALGTDENEQFF
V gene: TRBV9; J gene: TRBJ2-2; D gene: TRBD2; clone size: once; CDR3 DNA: TGTGCCAGCAGCAATCCTAGCGGGAGGGCCCCCGGGGAGCTGTTTTTT; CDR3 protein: CASSNPSGRAPGELFF
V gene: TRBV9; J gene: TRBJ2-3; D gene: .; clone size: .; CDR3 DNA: TGTGCCAGCCGACGGCCGGGTGGAACGCAGTATTTT; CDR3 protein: CASRRPGGTQYF
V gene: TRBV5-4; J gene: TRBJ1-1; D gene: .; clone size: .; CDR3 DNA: TGTGCCAGCAGCCTAGGACAATCGGCGGTCTCAACTGAAGCTTTCTTT; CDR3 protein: CASSLGQSAVSTEAFF
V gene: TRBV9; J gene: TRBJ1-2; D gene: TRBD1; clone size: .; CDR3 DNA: TGTGCCAGCAGTGCAGGGGGCGGGTATGGCTACACCTTC; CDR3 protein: CASSAGGGYGYTF
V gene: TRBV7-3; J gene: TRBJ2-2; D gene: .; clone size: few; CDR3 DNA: TGTGCCAGCAGCTTAGCGGGAAACACCGGGGAGCTGTTTTTT; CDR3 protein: CASSLAGNTGELFF
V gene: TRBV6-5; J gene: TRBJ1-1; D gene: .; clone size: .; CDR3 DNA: TGTGCCAGCAGTTACTCGGGCAGGAGGACTGAAGCTTTCTTT; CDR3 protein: CASSYSGRRTEAFF
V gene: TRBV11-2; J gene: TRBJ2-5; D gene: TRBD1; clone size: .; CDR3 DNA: TGTGCCAGCAGCTATTCGACAGGGCTGGAGACCCAGTACTTC; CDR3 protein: CASSYSTGLETQYF
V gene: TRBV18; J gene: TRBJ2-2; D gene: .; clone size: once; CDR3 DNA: TGTGCCAGCTCACCACTTCCGGGATCGATGACCGGGGAGCTGTTTTTT; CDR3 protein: CASSPLPGSMTGELFF
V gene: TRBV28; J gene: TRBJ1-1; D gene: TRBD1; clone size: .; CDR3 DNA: TGTGCCAGCACCACCTCAGGACAGGGGGTGTGGAGCACTGAAGCTTTCTTT; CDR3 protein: CASTTSGQGVWSTEAFF
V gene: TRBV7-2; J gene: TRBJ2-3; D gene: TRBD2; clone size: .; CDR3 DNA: TGTGCCAGCGGGGGACTAGCGGGAGCGCGGGGAGATACGCAGTATTTT; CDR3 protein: CASGGLAGARGDTQYF
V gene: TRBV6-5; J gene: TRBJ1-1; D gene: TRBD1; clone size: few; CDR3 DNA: TGTGCCAGCAGGGAGAGACAGGGCGGGTTGACTGAAGCTTTCTTT; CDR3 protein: CASRERQGGLTEAFF
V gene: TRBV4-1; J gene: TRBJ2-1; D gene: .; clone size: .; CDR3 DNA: TGCGCCAGCAGCCAGAATGGGGGGTATGAGCAGTTCTTC; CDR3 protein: CASSQNGGYEQFF
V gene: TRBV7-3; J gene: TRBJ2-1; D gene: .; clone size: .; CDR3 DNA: TGTGCCAGCAGCCCCCCCGGCGGCGGCAATGAGCAGTTCTTC; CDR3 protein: CASSPPGGGNEQFF
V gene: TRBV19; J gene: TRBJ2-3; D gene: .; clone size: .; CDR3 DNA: TGTGCCAGTACCGTACGCGAGGGCGGGGTAACAGATACGCAGTATTTT; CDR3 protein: CASTVREGGVTDTQYF
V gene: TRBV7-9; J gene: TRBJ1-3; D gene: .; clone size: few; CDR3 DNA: TGTGCCAGCAGCTTAGACGGGGGTGCCACCATATATTTT; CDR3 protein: CASSLDGGATIYF
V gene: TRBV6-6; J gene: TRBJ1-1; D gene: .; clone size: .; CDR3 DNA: TGTGCCAGCAGTACGCGCAGGGACACTGAAGCTTTCTTT; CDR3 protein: CASSTRRDTEAFF
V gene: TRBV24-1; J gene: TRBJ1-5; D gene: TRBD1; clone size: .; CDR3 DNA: TGTGCCACCAGTGATCCGACAGGGAATAGGCCCCAGCATTTT; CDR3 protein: CATSDPTGNRPQHF
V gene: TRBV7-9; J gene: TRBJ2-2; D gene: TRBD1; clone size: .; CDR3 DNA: TGTGCCAGCAGCCCCTGGGGGGACAGGGCCTCCGGGGAGCTGTTTTTT; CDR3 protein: CASSPWGDRASGELFF
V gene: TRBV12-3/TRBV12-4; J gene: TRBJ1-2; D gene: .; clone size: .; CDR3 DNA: TGTGCCAGCAGTTTAGAGACAGGAACCTACACCTTC; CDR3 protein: CASSLETGTYTF
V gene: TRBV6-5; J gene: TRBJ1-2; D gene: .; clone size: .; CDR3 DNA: TGTGCCAGCTATACAGGGTTCTATGGCTACACCTTC; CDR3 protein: CASYTGFYGYTF
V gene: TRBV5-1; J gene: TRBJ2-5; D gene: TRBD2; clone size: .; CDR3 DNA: TGCGCCAGCAGCTTGTTACTAGCGGGAGACGTAGAGACCCAGTACTTC; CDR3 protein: CASSLLLAGDVETQYF
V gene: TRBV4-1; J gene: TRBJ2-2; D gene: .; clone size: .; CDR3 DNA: TGCGCCAGCAGCCAAGATTCCGATTGGGCCGGTAGAGCCGGGGAGCTGTTTTTT; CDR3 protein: CASSQDSDWAGRAGELFF
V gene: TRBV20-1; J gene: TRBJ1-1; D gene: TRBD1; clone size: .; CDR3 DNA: TGCAGTGCCCGGGACAGTGGAGCTTTCTTT; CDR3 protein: CSARDSGAFF
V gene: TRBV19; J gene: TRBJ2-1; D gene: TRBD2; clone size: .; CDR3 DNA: TGTGCCAGTAGCCCCCGGACTAGCGGGAGAAATGAGCAGTTCTTC; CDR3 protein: CASSPRTSGRNEQFF
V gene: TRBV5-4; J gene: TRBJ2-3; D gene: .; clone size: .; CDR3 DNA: TGTGCCAGCAGCTTACAGGGACTACATGATACGCAGTATTTT; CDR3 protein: CASSLQGLHDTQYF
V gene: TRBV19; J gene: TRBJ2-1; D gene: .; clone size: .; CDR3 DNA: TGTGCCAGTAGTATATACGGGAGTGTACACAATGAGCAGTTCTTC; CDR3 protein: CASSIYGSVHNEQFF